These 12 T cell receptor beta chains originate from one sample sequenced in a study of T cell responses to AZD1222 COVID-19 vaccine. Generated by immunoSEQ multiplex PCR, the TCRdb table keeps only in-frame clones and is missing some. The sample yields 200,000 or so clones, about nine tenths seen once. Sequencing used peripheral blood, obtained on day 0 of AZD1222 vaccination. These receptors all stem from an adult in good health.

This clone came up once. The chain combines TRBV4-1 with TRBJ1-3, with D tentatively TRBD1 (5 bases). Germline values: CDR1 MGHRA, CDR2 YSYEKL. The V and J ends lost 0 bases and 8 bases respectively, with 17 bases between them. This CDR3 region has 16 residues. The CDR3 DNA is TGCGCCAGCAGCCAAGAACCCCCGGGACGGAGGGACACCATATATTTT. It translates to CASSQEPPGRRDTIYF.

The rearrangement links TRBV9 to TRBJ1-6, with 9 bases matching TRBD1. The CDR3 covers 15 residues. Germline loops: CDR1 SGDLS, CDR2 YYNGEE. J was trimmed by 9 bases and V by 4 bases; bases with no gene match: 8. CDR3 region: CASSPRGQGGSPLHF. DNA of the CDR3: TGTGCCAGCAGCCCCCGGGGACAGGGCGGTTCACCCCTCCACTTT.

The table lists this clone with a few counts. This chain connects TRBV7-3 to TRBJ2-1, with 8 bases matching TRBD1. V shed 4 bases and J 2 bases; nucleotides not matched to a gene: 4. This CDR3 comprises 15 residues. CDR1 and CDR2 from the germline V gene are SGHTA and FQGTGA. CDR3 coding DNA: TGTGCCAGCAGCTCGGGACAGGAAACCTACAATGAGCAGTTCTTC. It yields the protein CASSSGQETYNEQFF.

CDR3 in amino acids: CASSLGLVDYNEQFF. DNA for the CDR3: TGCGCCAGCAGCTTGGGACTAGTCGATTACAATGAGCAGTTCTTC. The rearrangement joins TRBV5-1 to TRBJ2-1, with TRBD2 as a possible D gene (6 bases). V lost 0 bases to trimming and J lost 4 bases, with 11 bases between them. The CDR3 is 15 amino acids. Per germline, CDR1 SGHRS and CDR2 YFSETQ.

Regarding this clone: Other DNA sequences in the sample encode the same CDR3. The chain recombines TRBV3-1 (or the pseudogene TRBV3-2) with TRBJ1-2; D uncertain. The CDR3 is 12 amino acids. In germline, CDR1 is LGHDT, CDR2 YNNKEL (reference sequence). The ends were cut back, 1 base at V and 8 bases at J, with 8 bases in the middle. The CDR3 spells CASSQAPSGYTF. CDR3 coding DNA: TGTGCCAGCAGCCAAGCCCCCAGCGGCTACACCTTC.

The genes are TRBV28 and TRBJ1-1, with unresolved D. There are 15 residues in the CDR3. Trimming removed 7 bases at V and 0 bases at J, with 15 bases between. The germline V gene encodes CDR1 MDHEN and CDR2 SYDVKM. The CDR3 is CASTRVGPMNTEAFF. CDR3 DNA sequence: TGTGCCAGCACCCGGGTTGGCCCGATGAACACTGAAGCTTTCTTT.

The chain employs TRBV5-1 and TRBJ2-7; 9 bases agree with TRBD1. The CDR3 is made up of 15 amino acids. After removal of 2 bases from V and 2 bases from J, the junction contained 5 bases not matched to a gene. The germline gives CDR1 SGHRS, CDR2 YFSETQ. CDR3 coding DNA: TGCGCCAGCAGCTTCTCGGACAGGGGTGCCTACGAGCAGTACTTC. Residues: CASSFSDRGAYEQYF.

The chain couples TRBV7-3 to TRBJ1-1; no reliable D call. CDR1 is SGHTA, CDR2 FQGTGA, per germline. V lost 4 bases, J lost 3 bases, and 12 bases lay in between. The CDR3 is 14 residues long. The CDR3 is CASSSSGTDTEAFF. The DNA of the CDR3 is TGTGCCAGCAGCTCATCCGGAACTGACACTGAAGCTTTCTTT.

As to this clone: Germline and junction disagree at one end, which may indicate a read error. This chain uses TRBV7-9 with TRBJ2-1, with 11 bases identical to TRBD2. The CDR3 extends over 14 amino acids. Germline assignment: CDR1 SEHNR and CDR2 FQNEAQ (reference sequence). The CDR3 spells CASSLSGTSGSLVF. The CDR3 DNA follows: TGTGCCAGCAGCCTATCCGGGACTAGCGGCTCTCTGGTCTTC.

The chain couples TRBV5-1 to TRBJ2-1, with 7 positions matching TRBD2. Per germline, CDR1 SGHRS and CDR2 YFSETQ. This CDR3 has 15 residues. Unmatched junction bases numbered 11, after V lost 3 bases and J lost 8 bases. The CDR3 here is CASSSLAAESDEQFF. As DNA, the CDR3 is TGCGCCAGCAGCTCCCTAGCGGCAGAAAGTGATGAGCAGTTCTTC.

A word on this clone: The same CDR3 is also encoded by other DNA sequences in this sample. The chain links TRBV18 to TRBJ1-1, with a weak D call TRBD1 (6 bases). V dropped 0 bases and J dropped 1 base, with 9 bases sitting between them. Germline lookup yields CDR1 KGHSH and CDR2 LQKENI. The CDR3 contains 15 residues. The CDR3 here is CASSPPSRGNTEAFF. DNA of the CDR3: TGTGCCAGCTCACCACCCTCCAGGGGGAACACTGAAGCTTTCTTT.

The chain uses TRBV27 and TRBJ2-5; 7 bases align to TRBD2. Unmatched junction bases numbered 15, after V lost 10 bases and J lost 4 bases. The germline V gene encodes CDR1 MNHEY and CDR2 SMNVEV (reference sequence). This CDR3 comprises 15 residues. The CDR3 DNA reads TGTGCCACCGGAGGCAAGCGGGATAGGAGAGAGACCCAGTACTTC. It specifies CATGGKRDRRETQYF.